The next 10 T cell receptor beta chains were all read from a single sample in a study of cytomegalovirus exposure and HLA in healthy donors. This PCR relied on a set of 60 Vbeta primers and 13 Jbeta primers. This table comes from immunoSEQ multiplex PCR, and its TCRdb copy is limited to in-frame clones, with some not included. The data contain 150,000 or so clones, 75% to 90% of them singletons. Material: PBMCs. These receptors were taken from a man between 18 and 35 years old in good health and CMV-seropositive.

This CDR3 reads CAWIQKNYGYTF. The CDR3, as DNA: TGTGCCTGGATTCAGAAGAACTATGGCTACACCTTC. The rearrangement links TRBV30 to TRBJ1-2; D is ambiguous. CDR1 GTSNPN and CDR2 SVGIG come from the germline V gene (reference sequence). The CDR3 length is 12 residues. V was shortened by 4 bases and J by 2 bases, with 8 bases between the two germline ends.

The chain joins TRBV5-1 to TRBJ1-2; TRBD1 aligns across 10 bases. V was pared by 4 bases and J by 4 bases, with 10 bases of the junction left unmatched. Looked up from germline, CDR1 is SGHRS and CDR2 is YFSETQ. The CDR3 is 16 amino acids. CDR3 protein: CASSEYGQGGGYGYTF. The CDR3 nucleotides are TGCGCCAGCAGCGAGTATGGACAGGGGGGAGGCTATGGCTACACCTTC.

This clone has just one count. This chain connects TRBV2 to TRBJ1-2, with TRBD1 identical over 10 bases. CDR1 and CDR2 (germline): SNHLY, FYNNEI. The CDR3 has 14 amino acids. The V and J ends lost 5 bases and 6 bases, in that order; junction bases with no gene match: 6. The CDR3 DNA follows: TGTGCCAGCAGTAGACCCGGGACAGGGGATGGCTACACCTTC. The encoded protein is CASSRPGTGDGYTF.

This clone has just a few counts. The chain links TRBV6-1 to TRBJ1-1; tentative D call: TRBD1 (6 bases). Trimming removed 10 bases from V and 5 bases from J, with 14 bases in between. Germline loops: CDR1 MNHNS, CDR2 SASEGT. This CDR3 spans 12 amino acids. The CDR3 region has the DNA TGTGCCACCCAAACAGGGTTGACTGAAGCTTTCTTT. Translated: CATQTGLTEAFF.

The chain joins TRBV18 to TRBJ2-2; 7 bases are shared with TRBD2. With V trimmed by 0 bases and J by 1 base, 11 bases remained unmatched. The CDR3 covers 19 residues. Per germline, CDR1 KGHSH and CDR2 LQKENI. CDR3 sequence (DNA): TGTGCCAGCTCACCACCCCGGTTGGCCAGCGGGGAGAACACCGGGGAGCTGTTTTTT. It yields the protein CASSPPRLASGENTGELFF.

The chain links TRBV4-2 to TRBJ2-3; D might be TRBD1 (7 bases). CDR1 is LGHNA, CDR2 YNFKEQ, per germline. The CDR3 totals 18 residues. V lost 1 base and J 10 bases, leaving 27 bases between the germline ends. CDR3 amino acids: CASSQGRQGTNLREAQYF. The CDR3 nucleotides are TGTGCCAGCAGCCAAGGAAGACAGGGAACGAATTTAAGGGAGGCGCAGTATTTT.

This chain connects TRBV18 to TRBJ2-5; the D is unclear. Trimming stripped 2 bases from V and 5 bases from J, with 6 bases between. The CDR3 is made up of 12 amino acids. CDR1 is KGHSH and CDR2 is LQKENI in the germline V gene. The CDR3 loop is CASSPVRETQYF. The CDR3 DNA reads as TGTGCCAGCTCACCAGTGAGGGAGACCCAGTACTTC.

The chain links TRBV11-2 to TRBJ2-7; possibly TRBD2 for D (6 bases). This CDR3 is 16 amino acids long. Trimming took 5 bases from V and 3 from J, leaving 20 bases between them. The germline CDR1 and CDR2 sequences are SGHAT and FQNNGV. This chain's CDR3 is CASSPTGLMLGYEQYF. The CDR3 nucleotides read TGTGCCAGCAGCCCCACGGGACTCATGTTGGGCTACGAGCAGTACTTC. Looking up the rest from reference TRBV11-2 and TRBJ2-7 gives the full variable domain: EAGVAQSPRYKIIEKRQSVAFWCNPISGHATLYWYQQILGQGPKLLIQFQNNGVVDDSQLPKDRFSAERLKGVDSTLKIQPAKLEDSAVYLCASSPTGLMLGYEQYFGPGTRLTVT.

The J gene is TRBJ2-2, the V gene TRBV5-6; no clear D. Germline CDR1 reads SGHDT; CDR2 reads YYEEEE. V lost 0 bases, J lost 0 bases, and 18 bases lay in between. The CDR3 extends over 19 amino acids. The CDR3 is CASSLANPVYTANTGELFF. The CDR3 coding sequence is TGTGCCAGCAGCTTGGCTAACCCCGTTTATACGGCGAACACCGGGGAGCTGTTTTTT. Drawing the rest from reference TRBV5-6 and TRBJ2-2, the complete variable domain is DAGVTQSPTHLIKTRGQQVTLRCSPKSGHDTVSWYQQALGQGPQFIFQYYEEEERQRGNFPDRFSGHQFPNYSSELNVNALLLGDSALYLCASSLANPVYTANTGELFFGEGSRLTVL.

The chain is built from TRBV5-1 and TRBJ1-3; TRBD1 matches 10 bases. Germline V CDR1 and CDR2: SGHRS, YFSETQ. CDR3 length equals 15 residues. V shed 3 bases, J shed 4 bases, and the junction held 4 bases outside the gene matches. The DNA for the CDR3 is TGCGCCAGCAGCTCGGGACAGGGGATAGGAAACACCATATATTTT. Residues: CASSSGQGIGNTIYF.